Below, 5 T cell receptor beta chains from the same sample are listed, as sequenced in a study of regulatory and conventional T cells in RAG deficiency (dated by TCRdb to 2016 to 2017). Before genomic DNA extraction, conventional CD4+ T cells were purified from blood as CD25-low CD127-high cells. Library construction relied on the immunoSEQ multiplex PCR assay. TCRdb obtained this table from immuneACCESS and retained in-frame rearrangements with V and J assigned. These tables miss some clones; where compared with another copy, unresolved V genes account for less than half of the shortfall, and the remainder is unexplained. The sample yields under 25,000 clones; around 96% were counted once. About 1.2% of the sample is in the top ten clones. These data were likewise used in another study, on regulatory T cells. In that second paper, the authors write: The multiplex PCR used 52 forward TRBV primers and 13 reverse TRBJ primers, with assay-based and computational corrections for amplification bias.

The material sequenced was CD25- CD4+ T cells sorted from blood. These TCRs come from a human donor in good health.

As to this clone: Relative to the germline gene, one junction end is altered; a read error may explain this. The chain couples TRBV5-1 to TRBJ2-5; TRBD2 matches at 11 bases. CDR3 size: 13 residues. Germline values: CDR1 SGHRS, CDR2 YFSETQ. CDR3 in amino acids: CASSLPSGGLWDF. The CDR3 nucleotides are TGCGCCAGCAGCTTGCCTAGCGGGGGGCTATGGGACTTC. Together with reference TRBV5-1 and TRBJ2-5, the CDR3 gives the full variable domain: KAGVTQTPRYLIKTRGQQVTLSCSPISGHRSVSWYQQTPGQGLQFLFEYFSETQRNKGNFPGRFSGRQFSNSRSEMNVSTLELGDSALYLCASSLPSGGLWDFGPGTRLLVL.

Notes on this clone: The sample has other DNA sequences that encode this CDR3 too. The rearrangement uses TRBV27 and TRBJ1-6; 8 nucleotides match TRBD1. V gave up 6 bases and J gave up 3 bases; unmatched junction bases: 7. This CDR3 has 16 residues. Germline V gives CDR1 MNHEY, CDR2 SMNVEV (reference sequence). The CDR3 protein is CASSPTGAIYNSPLHF. In DNA, the CDR3 is TGTGCCAGCAGCCCGACAGGGGCTATCTATAATTCACCCCTCCACTTT.

The chain links TRBV6-4 to TRBJ2-1; 9 nucleotides match TRBD1. The ends lost 1 base at V and 8 bases at J; junction bases unmatched: 6. The CDR3 sequence is 15 residues long. Germline V gene sequence: CDR1 MRHNA, CDR2 SNTAGT. CDR3 nucleotide sequence: TGTGCCAGCAGTGACTTACAGGGGGCGCGGGATGAGCAGTTCTTC. Translating it yields CASSDLQGARDEQFF.

This clone occurred a few times. The rearrangement joins TRBV19 to TRBJ1-3; no clear D. The CDR3 is 16 amino acids. CDR1 and CDR2 from the germline V gene are LNHDA and SQIVND (reference sequence). Trimming removed 5 bases at V and 4 bases at J, with 18 bases between. The CDR3 DNA reads as TGTGCCAGTAGTCCTTTCGCGGAATCAGCGGGAAACACCATATATTTT. Translation gives CASSPFAESAGNTIYF.

The chain links TRBV2 to TRBJ2-2, with 7 bases that match TRBD1. The CDR3 is 16 residues long. Germline V gives CDR1 SNHLY, CDR2 FYNNEI. The V gene end was trimmed by 6 bases and the J gene end by 6 bases; junction bases not matched to a gene: 13. The CDR3 here is CASRLQGRKGSGELFF. The DNA of the CDR3 is TGTGCCAGCAGATTACAGGGGCGGAAAGGGTCCGGGGAGCTGTTTTTT.